The 31 T cell receptor beta chains in this list originate from one sample, sequenced in a study of CXCR3-negative and CXCR3-positive naive CD8 T cells. The method, 5' RACE with UMI labels, was used to prepare the TRB cDNA libraries. TCRdb reanalyzed the 5' RACE reads, giving one entry per CDR3 protein sequence and no DNA. The specimen's table records tens of thousands of distinct CDR3 sequences. Sequencing was carried out using memory CD8+ T cells from blood. These TCRs come from a human donor in good health. Some clones in this sample may be carry-over from other donors' samples.

The V and J genes are TRBV29-1 and TRBJ1-2. Germline V gives CDR1 SQVTM, CDR2 ANQGSEA. The CDR3 contains 13 residues. CDR3 protein: CSVEGEQTYGYTF.

V is TRBV5-4 and J is TRBJ2-2; TCRdb's D call, TRBD1, is unchecked because there is no DNA. Germline assignment: CDR1 SGHNT and CDR2 YYREEE (reference sequence). The CDR3 contains 13 residues. CDR3 sequence: CASSLGGLGELFF.

This clonotype shows up as medium-sized by frequency. The chain carries TRBV7-6 and TRBJ2-7; no DNA is available, so the TRBD1 call from TCRdb remains unchecked. The germline V gene has CDR1 SGHVS and CDR2 FNYEAQ. The CDR3 has 14 amino acids. The CDR3 protein is CASSFGTGVSEQYF. The full variable domain, its missing parts supplied by reference TRBV7-6 and TRBJ2-7, is GAGVSQSPRYKVTKRGQDVALRCDPISGHVSLYWYRQALGQGPEFLTYFNYEAQQDKSGLPNDRFSAERPEGSISTLTIQRTEQRDSAMYRCASSFGTGVSEQYFGPGTRLTVT.

Considering frequency, this clonotype is medium-sized (0.01 to 0.1%). The CDR3 is CASSLSGGRGSYNEQFF. The chain uses TRBV7-3 and TRBJ2-1; the D call from TCRdb, TRBD1, cannot be confirmed without DNA. Germline CDR1 and CDR2: SGHTA and FQGTGA. This CDR3 is built from 17 residues.

The chain is built from TRBV2 and TRBJ2-3. The CDR3 contains 15 residues. Germline V gene lookup returns CDR1 SNHLY and CDR2 FYNNEI. The CDR3 reads CASSRTTGGTDTQYF.

V is TRBV21-1 and J is TRBJ2-3; without DNA, the TCRdb call of TRBD1 cannot be checked. TRBV21-1 has pseudogene status. The CDR3 sequence is 15 residues long. CDR3 amino acids: CASSQGPDSTDTQYF.

The chain carries TRBV6-5 and TRBJ2-1; the D call from TCRdb, TRBD2, cannot be confirmed without DNA. In germline, CDR1 is MNHEY, CDR2 SVGAGI. The CDR3 is 14 amino acids. CDR3: CATAFNSVHNEQFF.

The chain joins TRBV20-1 to TRBJ2-7; TCRdb designates TRBD2, a call that cannot be tested without DNA. This CDR3 has 14 amino acids. Germline values: CDR1 DFQATT, CDR2 SNEGSKA (reference sequence). CDR3: CSAPWGESSYEQYF.

The V call is TRBV28, the J call TRBJ2-3. The CDR3 consists of 16 residues. The germline gives CDR1 MDHEN, CDR2 SYDVKM. CDR3 region: CASSLSPRDSTDTQYF.

The rearrangement uses TRBV11-2 and TRBJ1-4; TCRdb designates TRBD1, a call that cannot be tested without DNA. Looked up from germline, CDR1 is SGHAT and CDR2 is FQNNGV. The CDR3 totals 17 residues. The CDR3: CASSSSGLDAREEKLFF.

The CDR3 reads CASSSMGLVAYEQYF. This chain links TRBV28 with TRBJ2-7; TCRdb's D gene call, TRBD2, goes unchecked for lack of DNA. CDR1 and CDR2 (germline): MDHEN, SYDVKM. There are 15 residues in the CDR3.

The CDR3 loop is CASRRDRGYNEQFF. The chain is built from TRBV28 and TRBJ2-1; checking the TCRdb D call of TRBD1 is not possible without DNA. The CDR3 is 14 amino acids. Germline V gene data show CDR1 as MDHEN and CDR2 as SYDVKM.

The chain combines TRBV29-1 with TRBJ2-1; the D call of TRBD2 rests on TCRdb alone, since no DNA is present to check it. The CDR3 loop spans 11 amino acids. Germline CDR1 and CDR2: SQVTM and ANQGSEA. The CDR3 sequence is CSGLADNEQFF.

The gene calls are TRBV4-3 and TRBJ2-7; TCRdb proposes TRBD1, but this gene call is untestable without DNA. Per germline, CDR1 LGHNA and CDR2 YSLEER. The CDR3 length is 16 residues. The CDR3 region is CASSQDRGGGSGEQYF.

V and J are TRBV6-2 or TRBV6-3 and TRBJ2-1. The V gene's germline CDR1 is MNHEY and CDR2 SVGEGT. This CDR3 has 14 amino acids. CDR3 loop: CASSYDSSYNEQFF.

The chain recombines TRBV29-1 with TRBJ2-7; lacking DNA, the TRBD1 call made by TCRdb goes unchecked. CDR1 is SQVTM, CDR2 ANQGSEA, per germline. This CDR3 region has 13 residues. CDR3 protein: CSVEGDGSYEQYF.

The V gene is TRBV30, the J gene TRBJ2-1. There are 11 residues in the CDR3. CDR1 is GTSNPN, CDR2 SVGIG, per germline (reference sequence). CDR3 loop: CAWSVLNEQFF.

The chain combines TRBV6-2 or TRBV6-3 with TRBJ1-1. The CDR3 covers 14 residues. In germline, CDR1 is MNHEY, CDR2 SVGEGT. CDR3 residues: CASSYSGEFTEAFF.

The chain is built from TRBV5-5 and TRBJ2-1; TCRdb's D call of TRBD1 is untestable without DNA. The CDR3 consists of 15 residues. Per the germline V gene, CDR1 is SGHKS and CDR2 is YYEKEE (reference sequence). The CDR3 reads CASSPGVPRMNEQFF.

This chain joins TRBV7-3 and TRBJ1-1; TCRdb reports TRBD1, a call that lacks DNA to check it against. Germline V CDR1 and CDR2: SGHTA, FQGTGA. This CDR3 spans 14 amino acids. CDR3 residues: CASSLTPGGPEAFF.

The gene calls are TRBV7-8 and TRBJ2-1; no DNA is available, so the TRBD1 call from TCRdb remains unchecked. CDR3 length: 15 amino acids. CDR1 and CDR2 (germline): SGHVS, FQNEAQ. The CDR3: CASSTNVGVRNEQFF.

The V call is TRBV11-3, the J call TRBJ2-1. Germline V CDR1 and CDR2: SGHNT, YENEEA. The CDR3 runs to 16 residues. This CDR3 is CASSRSFVSTYNEQFF.

The gene calls are TRBV28 and TRBJ2-2; TCRdb outputs TRBD2, but without DNA this stays unchecked. Germline loops: CDR1 MDHEN, CDR2 SYDVKM. CDR3 size: 19 residues. The CDR3 region is CASLAFGLAGARNTGELFF.

The chain has TRBV12-3 or TRBV12-4 and TRBJ1-2. The CDR3 length is 13 residues. CDR3: CASTQMSNYGYTF.

The rearrangement joins TRBV12-3 or TRBV12-4 to TRBJ1-5; TCRdb selects TRBD1, and the lack of DNA leaves this call unchecked. The CDR3 sequence is 15 residues long. CDR3 protein: CASSSGTDSNQPQHF.

The gene calls are TRBV6-4 and TRBJ2-3; TCRdb selects TRBD1, and the lack of DNA leaves this call unchecked. Per germline, CDR1 MRHNA and CDR2 SNTAGT. The CDR3 is 18 residues long. The CDR3 sequence is CASIDRAEPGGNTDTQYF.

This sequence joins TRBV7-9 and TRBJ2-7. CDR1 and CDR2 from the germline V gene are SEHNR and FQNEAQ (reference sequence). This CDR3 contains 13 residues. The CDR3 reads CASSLSRGGEQYF.

The chain couples TRBV4-3 to TRBJ1-1; TCRdb proposes TRBD1, but this gene call is untestable without DNA. This CDR3 has 15 amino acids. The germline gives CDR1 LGHNA, CDR2 YSLEER. CDR3 in amino acids: CASSQDMGGNTEAFF.

The rearrangement joins TRBV29-1 to TRBJ1-2. The germline CDR1 and CDR2 sequences are SQVTM and ANQGSEA. This CDR3 has 12 amino acids. The CDR3 sequence is CSVEDTSPGYTF.

The chain couples TRBV29-1 to TRBJ2-2; TCRdb outputs TRBD1, but without DNA this stays unchecked. The CDR3 has 13 residues. Germline lookup yields CDR1 SQVTM and CDR2 ANQGSEA. CDR3 residues: CSGQGVGTGELFF.

The chain employs TRBV7-9 and TRBJ2-5; TCRdb reports TRBD2, a call that lacks DNA to check it against. The length of the CDR3 is 15 residues. The V gene's germline CDR1 is SEHNR and CDR2 FQNEAQ (reference sequence). The CDR3 protein is CASSLSGGVLETQYF.